The text below deals with one T cell receptor beta chain. Its antigen is unidentified. The record originates from a study of monozygotic twins with inflammatory bowel disease. Study-wide points: Patient repertoire variability may have increased through differing immunosuppressive treatments.

In germline, CDR1 is LGHDT, CDR2 YNNKEL (reference sequence). CDR3 size: 18 residues. TCRdb reprocessed the 5' RACE reads and stores each CDR3 protein as one record, lacking DNA. The table lists around 370,000 distinct CDR3 sequences. This rearrangement joins TRBV3-1 to TRBJ2-3; TCRdb's D gene call, TRBD2, goes unchecked for lack of DNA. The receptor's source is a human donor with ulcerative colitis or Crohn's disease, or a healthy co-twin of an affected twin (not recorded which). Sequenced input: blood. The CDR3 region is CASSLASGGAKGTDTQYF.